This T cell receptor (beta chain) was obtained from a study of T cell repertoires in cytomegalovirus infection. Points on this clonotype: Its antigen is unidentified.

TCRdb independently ran MiXCR on the reads; one entry per CDR3 protein. The sample has hundreds of thousands of distinct CDR3 sequences; roughly 33% are singletons. The V gene's germline CDR1 is DFQATT and CDR2 SNEGSKA (reference sequence). The CDR3 has 14 amino acids. Trimming pared 0 bases from V and 1 base from J, leaving 7 bases between. The source is a human donor in good health (CMV status not recorded). Some clones in this sample may be carry-over from other donors' samples. The V call is TRBV20-1, the J call TRBJ1-5; the D gene is possibly TRBD1 (5 bases). Sequenced here: cultured PBMCs, sampled from culture after CMV antigen stimulation. CDR3 loop: CSAREGGSNQPQHF. CDR3 DNA: TGCAGTGCTAGAGAGGGGGGGAGCAATCAGCCCCAGCATTTT.